Listed here is a single T cell receptor (beta chain). Its target is not known. The data stem from a study of blood T cells in healthy people across ages. Across the whole study: T cells yielded about one barcoded beta molecule per two cells through template switching.

The germline V gene has CDR1 MNHEY and CDR2 SVGEGT. This CDR3 comprises 14 residues. The ends were cut back, 6 bases at V and 9 bases at J, with 15 bases in the middle. Isolated per sample were at least 7 million PBMCs. Together with a sample-barcoded 5' primer, a J-beta primer mix was included in a second PCR lasting roughly 6 to 12 cycles. TCRdb re-called the 5' RACE reads through MiXCR, storing one row per CDR3 protein. The profile covers 660,000 or so distinct CDR3 sequences, with around three fifths appearing a single time and 30% to 45% taken by the ten largest. Study-wide results and caveats: Per million T cells, the diversity of TCR beta decreased roughly linearly as age advanced.

This sequence joins TRBV6-2 or TRBV6-3 and TRBJ1-6; D uncertain. The source material was blood. The sequence was collected from a man aged 60 to 75 in good health. CDR3: CASRKIRSSSPLHF. CDR3 bases: TGTGCCAGCAGGAAAATAAGGTCGAGTTCACCCCTCCACTTT.